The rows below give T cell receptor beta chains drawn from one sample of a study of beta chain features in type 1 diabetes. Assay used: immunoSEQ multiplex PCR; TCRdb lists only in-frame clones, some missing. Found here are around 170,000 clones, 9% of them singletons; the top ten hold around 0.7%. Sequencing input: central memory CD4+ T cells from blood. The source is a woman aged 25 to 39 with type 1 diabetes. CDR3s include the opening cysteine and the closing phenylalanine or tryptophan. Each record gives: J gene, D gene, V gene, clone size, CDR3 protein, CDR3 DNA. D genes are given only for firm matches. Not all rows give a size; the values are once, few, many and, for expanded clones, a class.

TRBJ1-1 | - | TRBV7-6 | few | CASSLGPDTEAFF | TGTGCCAGCAGCTTAGGTCCAGACACTGAAGCTTTCTTT
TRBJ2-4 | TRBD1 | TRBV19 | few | CASSLGTGGIQYF | TGTGCCAGTAGTCTCGGGACAGGGGGCATTCAGTACTTC
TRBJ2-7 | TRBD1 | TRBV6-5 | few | CASSYGTGGEQYF | TGTGCCAGCAGTTACGGGACAGGAGGCGAGCAGTACTTC
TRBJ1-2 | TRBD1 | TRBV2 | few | CASSGQVGYGYTF | TGTGCCAGCAGCGGACAGGTGGGCTATGGCTACACCTTC
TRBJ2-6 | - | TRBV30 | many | CAWSVGGAGANVLTF | TGTGCCTGGAGTGTAGGCGGGGCTGGGGCCAACGTCCTGACTTTC
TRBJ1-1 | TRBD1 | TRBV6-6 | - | CASSYPPGQSNTEAFF | TGTGCCAGCAGTTACCCACCGGGACAGTCGAACACTGAAGCTTTCTTT
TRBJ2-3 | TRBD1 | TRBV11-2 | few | CASSLAGQGGGTDTQYF | TGTGCCAGCAGCTTAGCTGGACAGGGGGGGGGCACAGATACGCAGTATTTT
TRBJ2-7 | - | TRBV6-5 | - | CASGAFAGEQYF | TGTGCCAGCGGGGCCTTCGCGGGGGAGCAGTACTTC
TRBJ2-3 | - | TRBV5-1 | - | CASSLAPGQSDTQYF | TGCGCCAGCAGCTTGGCACCGGGACAATCAGATACGCAGTATTTT
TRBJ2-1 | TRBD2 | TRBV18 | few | CASSPIGALAGSEQFF | TGTGCCAGCTCACCAATTGGTGCACTAGCGGGTTCTGAGCAGTTCTTC
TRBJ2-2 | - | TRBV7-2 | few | CASSLVVSGELFF | TGTGCCAGCAGCTTAGTAGTGTCCGGGGAGCTGTTTTTT
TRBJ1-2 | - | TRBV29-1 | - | CSVEQGGYGYTF | TGCAGCGTTGAACAGGGAGGGTATGGCTACACCTTC
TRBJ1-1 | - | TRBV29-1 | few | CSVADSDILAFF | TGCAGCGTCGCGGACAGTGATATTCTGGCTTTCTTT
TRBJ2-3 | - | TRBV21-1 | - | CASSTLAGGTDTQYF | TGTGCCAGCAGCACTCTAGCGGGAGGGACAGATACGCAGTATTTT
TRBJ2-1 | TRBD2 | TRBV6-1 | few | CASSEAGRRGLAGINEQFF | TGTGCCAGCAGTGAAGCGGGGAGGAGGGGACTAGCGGGAATCAATGAGCAGTTCTTC
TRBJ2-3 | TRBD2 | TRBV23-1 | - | CASSSRTSRDTQYF | TGCGCCAGCAGTTCTCGGACTAGCCGAGATACGCAGTATTTT
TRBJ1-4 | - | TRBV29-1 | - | CSGAGSNEKLFF | TGCAGCGGTGCCGGGAGTAATGAAAAACTGTTTTTT
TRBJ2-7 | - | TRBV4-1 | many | CASSQYWTGGPYEQYF | TGCGCCAGCAGCCAGTACTGGACTGGGGGCCCCTACGAGCAGTACTTC
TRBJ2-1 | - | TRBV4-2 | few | CASSQQGGGNNEQFF | TGTGCCAGCAGCCAGCAGGGAGGGGGGAACAATGAGCAGTTCTTC
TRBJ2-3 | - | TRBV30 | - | CAWSVPAGGGDTQYF | TGTGCCTGGAGTGTACCAGCGGGTGGGGGAGATACGCAGTATTTT
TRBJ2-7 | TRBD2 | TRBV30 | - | CAWSDLAGVYEQYF | TGTGCCTGGAGTGACCTAGCGGGGGTATACGAGCAGTACTTC
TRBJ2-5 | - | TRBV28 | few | CASSNPGEETQYF | TGTGCCAGCAGTAATCCAGGGGAAGAGACCCAGTACTTC
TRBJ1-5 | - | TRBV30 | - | CAWSVRRDVQPQHF | TGTGCCTGGAGTGTACGGAGGGATGTTCAGCCCCAGCATTTT
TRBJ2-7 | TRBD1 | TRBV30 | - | CAWTRQGVGEQYF | TGTGCCTGGACCCGACAGGGAGTAGGGGAGCAGTACTTC
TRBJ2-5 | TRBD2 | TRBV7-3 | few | CASSRGTSRQETQYF | TGTGCCAGCAGTAGGGGGACTAGTCGTCAAGAGACCCAGTACTTC
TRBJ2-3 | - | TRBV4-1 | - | CASSQERPRGDTQYF | TGCGCCAGCAGCCAAGAGAGGCCTCGCGGGGATACGCAGTATTTT
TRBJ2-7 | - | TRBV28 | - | CASSNLSGYEQYF | TGTGCCAGCAGTAATCTATCAGGGTACGAGCAGTACTTC
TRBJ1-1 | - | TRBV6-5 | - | CASSNTGKGTEAFF | TGTGCCAGCAGTAATACAGGGAAAGGCACTGAAGCTTTCTTT
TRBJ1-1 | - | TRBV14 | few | CASSQDTTGIAFF | TGTGCCAGCAGCCAAGATACCACGGGGATAGCTTTCTTT
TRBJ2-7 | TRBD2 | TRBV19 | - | CASSPQGGGSYEQYF | TGTGCCAGTAGTCCCCAGGGCGGGGGATCCTACGAGCAGTACTTC
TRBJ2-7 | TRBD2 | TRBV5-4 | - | CASSFASGDDEQYF | TGTGCCAGCAGTTTCGCTAGCGGGGACGACGAGCAGTACTTC
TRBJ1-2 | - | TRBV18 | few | CASSPTPRVSNYGYTF | TGTGCCAGCTCACCTACCCCCAGGGTTTCTAACTATGGCTACACCTTC
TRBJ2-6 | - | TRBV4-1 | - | CASSQTQRAAGANVLTF | TGCGCCAGCAGCCAGACACAACGAGCCGCTGGGGCCAACGTCCTGACTTTC
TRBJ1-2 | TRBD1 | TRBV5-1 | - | CASSSLQGEVEGYTF | TGCGCCAGCAGCTCCCTTCAGGGGGAAGTGGAAGGCTACACCTTC
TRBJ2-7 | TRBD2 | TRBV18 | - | CASSPVMLAGSYEQYF | TGTGCCAGCTCACCTGTTATGCTAGCGGGCTCCTACGAGCAGTACTTC
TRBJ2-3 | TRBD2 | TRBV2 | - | CASSPREGRTDTQYF | TGTGCCAGCAGTCCCCGGGAGGGCCGTACAGATACGCAGTATTTT
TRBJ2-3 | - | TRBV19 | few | CASSGDLWGRLDTQYF | TGTGCCAGCTCGGGGGACCTGTGGGGCCGTCTGGATACGCAGTATTTT
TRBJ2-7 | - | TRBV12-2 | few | CASRLAPRVRYYEQYF | TGTGCAAGTCGCTTAGCGCCCAGGGTGAGATACTACGAGCAGTACTTC
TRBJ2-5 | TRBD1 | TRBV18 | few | CASSPRLGTEGETQYF | TGTGCCAGCTCACCACGACTCGGGACAGAGGGGGAGACCCAGTACTTC
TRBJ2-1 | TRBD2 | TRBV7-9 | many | CASSRLAGAYNEQFF | TGTGCCAGCAGCCGCCTAGCGGGAGCGTACAATGAGCAGTTCTTC
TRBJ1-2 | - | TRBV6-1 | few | CASEGLYGYTF | TGTGCCAGCGAGGGACTATATGGCTACACCTTC
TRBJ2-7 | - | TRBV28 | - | CASSLSGVNGYEQYF | TGTGCCAGCAGTTTATCAGGGGTTAATGGCTACGAGCAGTACTTC
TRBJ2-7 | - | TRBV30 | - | CAWREPAGSSYEQYF | TGTGCCTGGAGGGAGCCGGCGGGTAGCTCCTACGAGCAGTACTTC